The 14 T cell receptor beta chains given below trace back to one sample, sequenced in a study of cytomegalovirus exposure and HLA in healthy donors. It was with 60 Vbeta and 13 Jbeta primers that the PCR ran. The data were produced by immunoSEQ multiplex PCR, yet TCRdb's version contains in-frame clones alone and is incomplete. The sample shows 150,000 or so clones, about 79% of them seen only once. The specimen sequenced was PBMCs. The receptors originated from a man aged 35-49 years in good health and CMV-seropositive.

The chain couples TRBV27 to TRBJ2-6; the D gene is possibly TRBD1 (6 bases). The V gene's germline CDR1 is MNHEY and CDR2 SMNVEV (reference sequence). Trimming left V 2 bases short and J 2 bases short, with 13 bases between. The CDR3 is 17 amino acids. The CDR3 sequence is CASSLGWGRAGANVLTF. DNA for the CDR3: TGTGCCAGCAGTTTAGGGTGGGGGCGGGCTGGGGCCAACGTCCTGACTTTC.

This clone was counted between two and nine times. This chain uses TRBV12-5 with TRBJ1-2, with D possibly matching TRBD1 (6 bases). This CDR3 has 12 amino acids. Germline CDR1 LGHNT, CDR2 FRNRAP. Trimming shortened V by 2 bases and J by 5 bases, and 6 bases separated the two germline ends. CDR3 residues: CASGLTGYGYTF. CDR3 nucleotides: TGTGCTAGTGGTTTGACAGGGTATGGCTACACCTTC.

V and J are TRBV6-1 and TRBJ2-1; 7 bases match TRBD2. J gave up 7 bases and V 6 bases, and 12 bases lay outside the gene matches. There are 15 residues in the CDR3. The germline V gene has CDR1 MNHNS and CDR2 SASEGT. CDR3 in amino acids: CASRDIGGRFNEQFF. The CDR3 bases are TGTGCCAGCAGGGATATTGGCGGGAGATTTAATGAGCAGTTCTTC.

The rearrangement joins TRBV7-3 to TRBJ1-2; 8 nucleotides match TRBD1. In germline, CDR1 is SGHTA, CDR2 FQGTGA. V shed 4 bases, J shed 8 bases, and the junction held 12 bases outside the gene matches. The CDR3 extends over 15 amino acids. CDR3: CASSSTGQGASGYTF. As DNA, the CDR3 is TGTGCCAGCAGCTCGACCGGGCAGGGGGCCTCCGGCTACACCTTC.

CDR3 bases: TGTGCCAGCAGAGGGACAGGGAAACCCCAGCATTTT. It codes for CASRGTGKPQHF. This sequence joins TRBV6-1 and TRBJ1-5; TRBD1 aligns across 9 bases. This CDR3 is 12 amino acids long. In germline, CDR1 is MNHNS, CDR2 SASEGT. Trimming at V came to 6 bases and at J to 10 bases, leaving 4 bases not matched to a gene.

The sample holds one count of this clone. The CDR3 coding sequence is TGTGCCAGCAGCCTATGGGACAGGGGGAATTATGGCTACACCTTC. Translating it yields CASSLWDRGNYGYTF. The V gene is TRBV11-3, the J gene TRBJ1-2, with 11 positions matching TRBD1. V shed 5 bases and J 5 bases; nucleotides not matched to a gene: 7. CDR1 and CDR2 from the germline V gene are SGHNT and YENEEA. CDR3 size: 15 residues.

The chain links TRBV27 to TRBJ2-7; no clear D. Trimming cost V 2 bases and J 4 bases, with 12 bases left between them. The CDR3 loop spans 14 amino acids. The germline V gene has CDR1 MNHEY and CDR2 SMNVEV (reference sequence). The CDR3 here is CASSLRGTAYEQYF. CDR3 sequence (DNA): TGTGCCAGCAGTTTAAGAGGAACGGCGTACGAGCAGTACTTC.

This rearrangement joins TRBV10-3 to TRBJ2-7; 9 bases fit TRBD1. Germline loops: CDR1 ENHRY, CDR2 SYGVKD. J was trimmed by 6 bases and V by 0 bases; bases with no gene match: 6. The CDR3 runs to 15 residues. The CDR3 is CAISESRGQGSEQYF. The CDR3 bases are TGTGCCATCAGTGAGTCTCGGGGACAGGGTAGCGAGCAGTACTTC.

This chain joins TRBV27 and TRBJ2-7, with 7 bases lining up with TRBD1. Germline loops: CDR1 MNHEY, CDR2 SMNVEV (reference sequence). The junction had 9 bases not matched to a gene; V was cut back by 4 bases and J by 0 bases. This CDR3 contains 16 residues. The CDR3 DNA is TGTGCCAGCAGTTACTCTAATGGGGACAGCTCCTACGAGCAGTACTTC. Translated: CASSYSNGDSSYEQYF.

The chain couples TRBV6-5 to TRBJ2-7; TRBD1 is a possible D gene (6 bases). Germline CDR1 and CDR2: MNHEY and SVGAGI. CDR3 length equals 12 residues. With 6 bases removed from V and 6 bases from J, the gap between germline ends came to 12 bases. The CDR3 nucleotides read TGTGCCAGCAGAAGGGACACCCTCGAGCAGTACTTC. It specifies CASRRDTLEQYF.

In its sample, this clone was seen once. V is TRBV10-1 and J is TRBJ2-5; TRBD2 agrees at 8 bases. CDR3 length: 16 amino acids. Germline values: CDR1 WNHNN, CDR2 SYGVQD (reference sequence). The V segment lost 3 bases and the J segment 3 bases; nucleotides outside the gene matches: 9. Here the CDR3 reads CASSDPPGGPEETQYF. DNA of the CDR3: TGCGCCAGCAGTGACCCCCCGGGGGGGCCGGAAGAGACCCAGTACTTC.

Points on this clone: In the same sample, other DNA sequences code for this CDR3. The chain is built from TRBV25-1 and TRBJ1-4; D unclear. Germline loops: CDR1 MGHDK, CDR2 SYGVNS. V lost 4 bases and J lost 11, with 11 bases in between. This CDR3 region has 12 residues. CDR3 coding DNA: TGTGCCAGCAGTGGCTCCGGAGGGAAACTGTTTTTT. Translated, it gives CASSGSGGKLFF.

This clone has a single count. The chain has TRBV28 and TRBJ2-3; 7 bases fit TRBD2. Per the germline V gene, CDR1 is MDHEN and CDR2 is SYDVKM. This CDR3 is built from 15 residues. The J segment lost 2 bases and the V segment lost 3 bases, leaving 5 bases of the junction unmatched. In nucleotides, the CDR3 is TGTGCCAGCAGTTTTGGGCTAGCGGACACAGATACGCAGTATTTT. Translation gives CASSFGLADTDTQYF.

The CDR3 loop is CASSWTGGSNEQFF. Written as DNA, the CDR3 is TGTGCCAGCAGCTGGACAGGGGGCTCGAATGAGCAGTTCTTC. The chain uses TRBV7-9 and TRBJ2-1, with TRBD1 matching 11 bases. The ends lost 4 bases at V and 7 bases at J; junction bases unmatched: 3. The CDR3 spans 14 residues. Germline assignment: CDR1 SEHNR and CDR2 FQNEAQ (reference sequence).